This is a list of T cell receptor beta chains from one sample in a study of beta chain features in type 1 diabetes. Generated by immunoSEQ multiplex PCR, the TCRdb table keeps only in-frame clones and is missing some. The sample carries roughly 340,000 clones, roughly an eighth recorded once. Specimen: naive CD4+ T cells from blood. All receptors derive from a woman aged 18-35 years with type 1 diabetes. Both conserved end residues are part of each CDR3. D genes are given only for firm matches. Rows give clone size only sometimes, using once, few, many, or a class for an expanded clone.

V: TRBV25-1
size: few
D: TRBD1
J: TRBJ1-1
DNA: TGTGCCAGCAGTGGGGGGGCAGGGGGCCCTGAAGCTTTCTTT
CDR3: CASSGGAGGPEAFF

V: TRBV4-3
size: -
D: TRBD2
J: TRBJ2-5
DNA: TGCGCCAGCAGCCAAGAAGGACTAGCGGGGGTACAAGAGACCCAGTACTTC
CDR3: CASSQEGLAGVQETQYF

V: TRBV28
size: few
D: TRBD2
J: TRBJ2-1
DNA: TGTGCCAGCAGTCTGGGGCCGGGCACGAGCGGGAGGTCCTACAATGAGCAGTTCTTC
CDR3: CASSLGPGTSGRSYNEQFF

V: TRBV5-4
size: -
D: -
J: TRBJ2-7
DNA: TGTGCCAGCAGCTTGGACTACGGGGGCGAGCAGTACTTC
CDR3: CASSLDYGGEQYF

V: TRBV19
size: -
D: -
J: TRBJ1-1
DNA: TGTGCCAGTAGTATTGGCCAAAAAAAAGCTTTCTTT
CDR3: CASSIGQKKAFF

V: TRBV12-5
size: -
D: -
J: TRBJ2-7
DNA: TGTGCTAGTGGCACTCTTTCAAACTACGAGCAGTACTTC
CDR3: CASGTLSNYEQYF

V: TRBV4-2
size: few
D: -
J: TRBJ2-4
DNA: TGTGCCAGCAGCGGAAGAGGCGCGGACATTCAGTACTTC
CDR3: CASSGRGADIQYF

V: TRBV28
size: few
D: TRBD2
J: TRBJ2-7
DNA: TGTGCCAGCCTCCTAGCGGGAGGGCCGGCCTACGAGCAGTACTTC
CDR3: CASLLAGGPAYEQYF

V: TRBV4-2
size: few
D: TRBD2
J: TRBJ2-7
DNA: TGTGCCAGCAGCCAAGATTTTATTTCGGGGACTAGCGGGAGTCGAGGCGAGCAGTACTTC
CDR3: CASSQDFISGTSGSRGEQYF

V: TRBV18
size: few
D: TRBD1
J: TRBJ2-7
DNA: TGTGCCAGCTCACCGGGGACAGGTAGCTCCTACGAGCAGTACTTC
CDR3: CASSPGTGSSYEQYF

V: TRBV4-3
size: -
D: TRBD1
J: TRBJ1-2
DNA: TGCGCCAGCAGGCAGGGGGCCTATGGCTACACCTTC
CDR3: CASRQGAYGYTF

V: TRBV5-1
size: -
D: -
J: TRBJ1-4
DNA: TGCGCCAGCAGCCAGGGGTCATCTAATGAAAAACTGTTTTTT
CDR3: CASSQGSSNEKLFF

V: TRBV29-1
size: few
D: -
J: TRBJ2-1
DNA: TGCAGCGGCGGACTCAACTACAATGAGCAGTTCTTC
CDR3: CSGGLNYNEQFF

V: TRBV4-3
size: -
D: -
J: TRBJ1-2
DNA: TGCGCCAGCAGCCGAGGAGTCGACGCGAACTATGGCTACACCTTC
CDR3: CASSRGVDANYGYTF

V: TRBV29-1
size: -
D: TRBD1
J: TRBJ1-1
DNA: TGCAGCGTCGACAGGGCCTTTGAAGCTTTCTTT
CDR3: CSVDRAFEAFF

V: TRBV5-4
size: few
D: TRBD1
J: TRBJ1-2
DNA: TGTGCCAGCAGCTTGCTCTACCGGGACAGGAATGGCTACACCTTC
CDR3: CASSLLYRDRNGYTF

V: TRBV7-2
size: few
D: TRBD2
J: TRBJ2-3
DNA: TGTGCCAGCGCGTCGGCTAGCGGGGGGTGGGGGCAGTATTTT
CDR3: CASASASGGWGQYF

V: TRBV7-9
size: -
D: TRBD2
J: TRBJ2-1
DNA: TGTGCCAGCAGCTTAGGGCTAGCGGAGAACTACAATGAGCAGTTCTTC
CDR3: CASSLGLAENYNEQFF

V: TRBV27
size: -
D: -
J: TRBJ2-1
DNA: TGTGCCAGCAGTCGTTACAGCAGCTCCTACAATGAGCAGTTCTTC
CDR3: CASSRYSSSYNEQFF

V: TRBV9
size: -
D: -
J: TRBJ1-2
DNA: TGTGCCAGCAGCGTAGACCCGACAGGAGACTATGGCTACACCTTC
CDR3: CASSVDPTGDYGYTF